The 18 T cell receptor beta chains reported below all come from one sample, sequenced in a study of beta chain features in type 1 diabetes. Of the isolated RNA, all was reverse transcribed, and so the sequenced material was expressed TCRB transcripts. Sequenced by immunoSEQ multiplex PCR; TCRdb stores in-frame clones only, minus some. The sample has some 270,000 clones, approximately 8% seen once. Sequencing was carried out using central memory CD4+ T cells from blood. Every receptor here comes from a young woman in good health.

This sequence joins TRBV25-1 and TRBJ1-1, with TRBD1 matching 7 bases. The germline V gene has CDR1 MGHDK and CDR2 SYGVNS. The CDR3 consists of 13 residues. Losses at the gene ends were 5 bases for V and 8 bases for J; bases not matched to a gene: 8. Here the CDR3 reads CASSPVTGREAFF. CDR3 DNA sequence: TGTGCCAGCAGTCCGGTGACAGGGCGGGAAGCTTTCTTT.

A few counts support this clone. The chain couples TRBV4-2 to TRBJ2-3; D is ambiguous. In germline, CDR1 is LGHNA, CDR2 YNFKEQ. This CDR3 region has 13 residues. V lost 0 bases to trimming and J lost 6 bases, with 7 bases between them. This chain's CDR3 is CASSQERRDTQYF. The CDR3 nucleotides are TGTGCCAGCAGCCAAGAAAGGCGGGATACGCAGTATTTT.

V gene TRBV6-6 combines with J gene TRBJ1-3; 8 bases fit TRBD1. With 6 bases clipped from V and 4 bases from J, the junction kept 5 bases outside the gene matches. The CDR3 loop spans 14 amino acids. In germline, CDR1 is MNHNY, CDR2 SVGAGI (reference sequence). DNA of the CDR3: TGTGCCAGCAGCCCCAGGGGGCAAGGAAACACCATATATTTT. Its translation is CASSPRGQGNTIYF.

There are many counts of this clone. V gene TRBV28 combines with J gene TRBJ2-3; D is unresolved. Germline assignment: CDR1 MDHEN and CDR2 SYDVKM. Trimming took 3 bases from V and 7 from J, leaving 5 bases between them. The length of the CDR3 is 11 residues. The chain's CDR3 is CASSLGYTQYF. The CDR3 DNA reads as TGTGCCAGCAGTTTGGGGTATACGCAGTATTTT.

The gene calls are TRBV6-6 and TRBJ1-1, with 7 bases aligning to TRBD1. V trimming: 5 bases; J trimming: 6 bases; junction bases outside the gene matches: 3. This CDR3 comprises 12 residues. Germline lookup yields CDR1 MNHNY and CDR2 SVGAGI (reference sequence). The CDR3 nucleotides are TGTGCCAGCAGTGGACAGGTTCCTGAAGCTTTCTTT. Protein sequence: CASSGQVPEAFF.

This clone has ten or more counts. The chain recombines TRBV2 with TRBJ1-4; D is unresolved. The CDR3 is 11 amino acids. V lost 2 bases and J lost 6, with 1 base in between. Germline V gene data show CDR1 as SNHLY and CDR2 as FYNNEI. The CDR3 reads CASSEYEKLFF. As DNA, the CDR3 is TGTGCCAGCAGTGAATATGAAAAACTGTTTTTT.

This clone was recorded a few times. The CDR3 DNA sequence: TGCGCCAGCAGCCAAGTCCCTAGCGGGGGTCTGGGAAATGAGCAGTTCTTC. This encodes CASSQVPSGGLGNEQFF. The chain links TRBV4-3 to TRBJ2-1, with 10 positions matching TRBD2. Germline values: CDR1 LGHNA, CDR2 YSLEER. The CDR3 is 17 amino acids. V lost 1 base, J lost 7 bases, and 10 bases stayed unmatched.

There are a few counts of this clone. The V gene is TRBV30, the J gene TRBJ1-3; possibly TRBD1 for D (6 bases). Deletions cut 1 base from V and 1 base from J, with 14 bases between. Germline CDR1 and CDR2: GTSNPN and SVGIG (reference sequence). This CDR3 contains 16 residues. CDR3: CAWSGGWGASGNTIYF. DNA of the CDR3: TGTGCCTGGAGTGGAGGATGGGGGGCTTCTGGAAACACCATATATTTT.

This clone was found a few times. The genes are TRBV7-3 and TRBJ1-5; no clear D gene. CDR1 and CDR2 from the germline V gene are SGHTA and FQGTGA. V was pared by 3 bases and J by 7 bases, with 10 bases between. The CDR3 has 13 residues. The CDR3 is CASSLGPDQPQHF. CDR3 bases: TGTGCCAGCAGCTTGGGTCCCGACCAGCCCCAGCATTTT.

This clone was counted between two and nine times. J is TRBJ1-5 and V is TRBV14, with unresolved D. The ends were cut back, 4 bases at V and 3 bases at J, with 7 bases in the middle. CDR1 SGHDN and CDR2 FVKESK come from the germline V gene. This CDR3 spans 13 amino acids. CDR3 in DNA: TGTGCCAGCAGCCTACAAGCCAATCAGCCCCAGCATTTT. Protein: CASSLQANQPQHF.

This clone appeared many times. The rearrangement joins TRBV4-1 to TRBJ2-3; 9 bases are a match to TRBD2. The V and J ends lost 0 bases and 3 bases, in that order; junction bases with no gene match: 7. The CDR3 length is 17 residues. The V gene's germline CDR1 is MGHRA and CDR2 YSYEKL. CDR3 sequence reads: CASSQEHGTSWTDTQYF. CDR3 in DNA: TGCGCCAGCAGCCAAGAACACGGGACTAGCTGGACAGATACGCAGTATTTT.

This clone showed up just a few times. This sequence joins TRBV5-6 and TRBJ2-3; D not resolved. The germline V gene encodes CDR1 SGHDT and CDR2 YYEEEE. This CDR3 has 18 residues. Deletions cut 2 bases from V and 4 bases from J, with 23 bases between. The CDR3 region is CASSLQSTGLFGADTQYF. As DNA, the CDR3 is TGTGCCAGCAGCTTACAAAGTACCGGGTTATTTGGGGCAGATACGCAGTATTTT. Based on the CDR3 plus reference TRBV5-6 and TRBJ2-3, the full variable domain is DAGVTQSPTHLIKTRGQQVTLRCSPKSGHDTVSWYQQALGQGPQFIFQYYEEEERQRGNFPDRFSGHQFPNYSSELNVNALLLGDSALYLCASSLQSTGLFGADTQYFGPGTRLTVL.

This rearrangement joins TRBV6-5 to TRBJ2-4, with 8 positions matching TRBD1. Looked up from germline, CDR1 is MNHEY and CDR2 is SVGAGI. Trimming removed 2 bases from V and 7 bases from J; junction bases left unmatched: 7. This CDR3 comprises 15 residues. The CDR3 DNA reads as TGTGCCAGCAGTTACCAAGACAGGGGAGATAACATTCAGTACTTC. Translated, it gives CASSYQDRGDNIQYF.

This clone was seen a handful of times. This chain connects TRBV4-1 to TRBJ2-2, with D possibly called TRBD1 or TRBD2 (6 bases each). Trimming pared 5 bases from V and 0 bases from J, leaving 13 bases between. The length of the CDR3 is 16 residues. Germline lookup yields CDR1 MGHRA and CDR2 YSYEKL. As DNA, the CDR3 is TGCGCCAGCAGCTACGGGGGCCTGACGAACACCGGGGAGCTGTTTTTT. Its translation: CASSYGGLTNTGELFF.

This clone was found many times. The CDR3 DNA sequence: TGTGCCAGCAGCCAAATCCTGCAGGGCATTCAGTACTTC. It translates to CASSQILQGIQYF. The rearrangement links TRBV14 to TRBJ2-4; D perhaps matches TRBD1 (5 bases). Trimming stripped 2 bases from V and 9 bases from J, with 11 bases between. Per the germline V gene, CDR1 is SGHDN and CDR2 is FVKESK. There are 13 residues in the CDR3.

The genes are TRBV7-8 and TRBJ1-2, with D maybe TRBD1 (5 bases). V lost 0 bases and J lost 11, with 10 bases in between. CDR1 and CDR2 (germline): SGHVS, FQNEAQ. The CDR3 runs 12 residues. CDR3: CASSLATGLYTF. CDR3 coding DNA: TGTGCCAGCAGCTTAGCTACGGGACTTTACACCTTC.

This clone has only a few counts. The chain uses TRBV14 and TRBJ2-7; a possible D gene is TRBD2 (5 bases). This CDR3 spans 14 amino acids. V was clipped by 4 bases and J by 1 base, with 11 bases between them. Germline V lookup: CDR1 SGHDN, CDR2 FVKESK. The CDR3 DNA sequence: TGTGCCAGCAGCCTAAAGTCGGGGTCCTACGAGCAGTACTTC. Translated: CASSLKSGSYEQYF.

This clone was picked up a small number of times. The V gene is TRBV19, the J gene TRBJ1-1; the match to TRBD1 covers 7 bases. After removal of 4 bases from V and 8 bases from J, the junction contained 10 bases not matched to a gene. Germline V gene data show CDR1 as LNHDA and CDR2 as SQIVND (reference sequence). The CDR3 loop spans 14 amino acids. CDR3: CASSRTGPWEEAFF. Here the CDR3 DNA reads TGTGCCAGTAGTAGGACAGGACCGTGGGAGGAAGCTTTCTTT.